This TCR beta chain was sequenced during a study of T cells after yellow fever vaccination. Broader study findings: Once the booster was given, most primary-vaccination clones reappeared, at 95% to 97% for CD4 and roughly 91% for CD8. Overall, a small share of clonotypes was seen in both CD4 and CD8 compartments.

This clonotype has a handful of counts. Its antigen is currently unknown. Germline-derived CDR1 and CDR2 are SGHTA and FQGNSA. The CDR3 is made up of 17 amino acids. The V and J ends lost 1 base and 1 base, in that order; junction bases with no gene match: 6. Each CDR3 protein is one row after TCRdb ran MiXCR on the 5' RACE reads. The top ten hold roughly 44% of the sample, which has 95,000 to 150,000 distinct CDR3 sequences, about 16% seen once. This TCR came from a man aged 18 to 35 who received the YFV17D yellow fever vaccine. The sample in question was CD8+ T cells sorted from PBMCs, obtained 5 days after the yellow fever booster vaccination. The V gene is TRBV7-2, the J gene TRBJ2-4; 8 bases fit TRBD2. The CDR3 protein is CASSLVAGGGAKNIQYF. The DNA for the CDR3 is TGTGCCAGCAGCTTAGTTGCGGGGGGAGGGGCCAAAAACATTCAGTACTTC.